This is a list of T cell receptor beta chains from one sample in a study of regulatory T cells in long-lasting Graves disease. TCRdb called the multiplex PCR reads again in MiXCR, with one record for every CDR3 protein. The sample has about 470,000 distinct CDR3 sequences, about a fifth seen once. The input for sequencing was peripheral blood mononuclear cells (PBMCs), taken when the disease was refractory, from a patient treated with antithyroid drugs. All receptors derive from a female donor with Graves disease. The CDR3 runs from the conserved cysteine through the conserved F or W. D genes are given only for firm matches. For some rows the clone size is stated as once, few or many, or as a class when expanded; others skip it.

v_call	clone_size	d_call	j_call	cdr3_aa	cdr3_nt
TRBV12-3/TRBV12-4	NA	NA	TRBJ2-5	CASTELLRGAGETQYF	TGTGCCAGCACCGAACTCCTCAGGGGAGCAGGAGAGACCCAGTACTTC
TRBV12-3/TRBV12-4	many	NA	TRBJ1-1	CASSLPSYTEAFF	TGTGCCAGCAGTTTGCCTAGTTACACTGAAGCTTTCTTT
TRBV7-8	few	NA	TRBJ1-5	CASSPPLEPQHF	TGTGCCAGCAGCCCCCCTCTGGAACCCCAGCATTTT
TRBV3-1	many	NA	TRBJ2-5	CASSQERGYQETQYF	TGTGCCAGCAGCCAAGAGCGGGGCTACCAAGAGACCCAGTACTTC
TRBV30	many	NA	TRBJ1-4	CAWTTGGANEKLFF	TGTGCCTGGACTACGGGGGGCGCGAATGAAAAACTGTTTTTT
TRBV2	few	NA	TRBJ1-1	CASRGERATEAFF	TGTGCCAGCAGAGGGGAAAGGGCCACTGAAGCTTTCTTT
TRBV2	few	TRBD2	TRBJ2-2	CASSALGGANTGELFF	TGTGCCAGCAGTGCCCTGGGGGGGGCGAACACCGGGGAGCTGTTTTTT
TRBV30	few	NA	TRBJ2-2	CAWSGGSGELFF	TGTGCCTGGAGTGGAGGGTCCGGGGAGCTGTTTTTT
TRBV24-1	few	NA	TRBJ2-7	CATAGIPSYEQYF	TGTGCCACCGCAGGTATCCCTTCCTACGAGCAGTACTTC
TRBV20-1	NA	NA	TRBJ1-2	CSAPRNGYTF	TGCAGTGCTCCACGGAATGGCTACACCTTC
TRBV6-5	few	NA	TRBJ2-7	CASSYPGAAPSYEQYF	TGTGCCAGCAGTTACCCCGGGGCTGCCCCCTCCTACGAGCAGTACTTC
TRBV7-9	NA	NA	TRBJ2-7	CASSLKMAGASYEQYF	TGTGCCAGCAGCTTAAAGATGGCGGGGGCCTCCTACGAGCAGTACTTC
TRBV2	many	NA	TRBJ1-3	CASSEARTAGNTIYF	TGTGCCAGCAGTGAAGCACGCACGGCCGGAAACACCATATATTTT
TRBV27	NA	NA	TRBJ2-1	CASSLSPAGYNEQFF	TGTGCCAGCAGTTTATCGCCTGCGGGATACAATGAGCAGTTCTTC
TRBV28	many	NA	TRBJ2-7	CASSLIGGGGEQYF	TGTGCCAGCAGTTTAATAGGGGGAGGGGGTGAGCAGTACTTC
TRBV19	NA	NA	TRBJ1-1	CASRNKWAGRTEAFF	TGTGCCAGTAGGAACAAGTGGGCAGGCCGGACTGAAGCTTTCTTT
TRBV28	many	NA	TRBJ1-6	CASSFMGDSSNSPLHF	TGTGCCAGCAGTTTCATGGGGGACTCCTCTAATTCACCCCTCCACTTT
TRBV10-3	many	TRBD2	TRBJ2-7	CAIGDRGGSDEQYF	TGTGCCATCGGAGATCGCGGGGGGTCCGACGAGCAGTACTTC
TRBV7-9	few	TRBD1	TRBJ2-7	CASSVTGRGIDYEQYF	TGTGCCAGCAGCGTCACTGGCAGGGGGATCGACTACGAGCAGTACTTC
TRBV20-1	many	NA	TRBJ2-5	CSARIVGETQYF	TGCAGTGCTAGAATTGTAGGAGAGACCCAGTACTTC
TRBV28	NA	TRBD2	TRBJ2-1	CARSPRRGLTEQFF	TGTGCCAGAAGCCCACGGAGGGGACTAACTGAGCAGTTCTTC
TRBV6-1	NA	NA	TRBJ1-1	CASKVANTEAFF	TGTGCCAGCAAAGTGGCAAACACTGAAGCTTTCTTT
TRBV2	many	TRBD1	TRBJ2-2	CASSVGLQGWTTGELFF	TGTGCCAGCAGTGTCGGTCTACAGGGGTGGACCACCGGGGAGCTGTTTTTT
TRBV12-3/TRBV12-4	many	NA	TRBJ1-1	CASSFSDRNTEAFF	TGTGCCAGCAGTTTTTCGGACAGGAACACTGAAGCTTTCTTT
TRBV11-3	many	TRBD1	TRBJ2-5	CASSPGTDKRTQYF	TGTGCCAGCAGCCCAGGGACAGACAAGAGGACCCAGTACTTC
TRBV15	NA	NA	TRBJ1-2	CATSRGDIPHDYGYTF	TGTGCCACCAGTAGAGGAGACATTCCACATGACTATGGCTACACCTTC
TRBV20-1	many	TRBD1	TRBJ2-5	CSALGQDVHDQETQYF	TGCAGTGCCCTCGGACAGGATGTCCACGACCAAGAGACCCAGTACTTC
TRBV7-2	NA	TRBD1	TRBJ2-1	CASSLRQGSSYNEQFF	TGTGCCAGCAGCCTTAGACAGGGGAGCTCCTACAATGAGCAGTTCTTC
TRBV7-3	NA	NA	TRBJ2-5	CASSFVKPQETQYF	TGTGCCAGCAGCTTCGTGAAGCCCCAAGAGACCCAGTACTTC
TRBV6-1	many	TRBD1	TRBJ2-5	CASTPGQWLETQYF	TGTGCCAGCACACCGGGACAGTGGCTGGAGACCCAGTACTTC
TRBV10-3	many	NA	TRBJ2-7	CAISDGLSAAYEQYF	TGTGCCATCAGTGACGGTCTCTCCGCCGCCTACGAGCAGTACTTC
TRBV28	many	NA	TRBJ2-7	CASSSGSVIYEQYF	TGTGCCAGCAGTTCGGGCAGTGTCATTTACGAGCAGTACTTC
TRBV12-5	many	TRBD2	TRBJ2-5	CASGSSSGTEETQYF	TGTGCTAGTGGTTCCTCGAGCGGGACGGAGGAGACCCAGTACTTC
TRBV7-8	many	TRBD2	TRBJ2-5	CASSYRASRGGQETQYF	TGTGCCAGCAGCTACCGGGCTAGCCGGGGGGGACAAGAGACCCAGTACTTC
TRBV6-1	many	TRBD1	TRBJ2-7	CASSPEAGGIAYEQYF	TGTGCCAGCAGCCCCGAGGCAGGGGGCATTGCCTACGAGCAGTACTTC
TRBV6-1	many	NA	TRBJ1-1	CASSLIGAEAFF	TGTGCCAGCTCTCTGATCGGCGCTGAAGCTTTCTTT
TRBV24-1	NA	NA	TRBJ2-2	CATSRSGNTGELFF	TGTGCCACCAGCCGTAGCGGGAACACCGGGGAGCTGTTTTTT
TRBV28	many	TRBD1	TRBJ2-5	CASSFSRTGSRETQYF	TGTGCCAGCAGTTTCTCCCGGACAGGGAGTAGGGAGACCCAGTACTTC
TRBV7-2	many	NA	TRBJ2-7	CASSLRGGGTYEQYF	TGTGCCAGCAGTTTGAGGGGGGGAGGAACCTACGAGCAGTACTTC
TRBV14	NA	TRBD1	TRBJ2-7	CASSQVWTGTYEQYF	TGTGCCAGCAGCCAAGTGTGGACAGGGACCTACGAGCAGTACTTC
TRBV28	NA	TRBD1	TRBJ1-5	CASRKQGGGNQPQHF	TGTGCCAGCAGAAAACAGGGGGGAGGCAATCAGCCCCAGCATTTT
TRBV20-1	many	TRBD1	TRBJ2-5	CSARVGTGGLETQYF	TGCAGTGCTAGAGTGGGGACAGGGGGGCTGGAGACCCAGTACTTC
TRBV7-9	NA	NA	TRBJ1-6	CASTRTDSPLHF	TGTGCCAGCACCCGGACTGATTCACCCCTCCACTTT
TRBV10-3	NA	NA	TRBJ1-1	CAISEIGGGTEAFF	TGTGCCATCAGTGAGATAGGGGGGGGGACTGAAGCTTTCTTT
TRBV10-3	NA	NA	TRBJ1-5	CAISEGVNQPQHF	TGTGCCATCAGTGAGGGGGTCAATCAGCCCCAGCATTTT
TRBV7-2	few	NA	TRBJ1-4	CASSLVSSSNEKLFF	TGTGCCAGCAGCTTAGTTTCGTCGTCTAATGAAAAACTGTTTTTT
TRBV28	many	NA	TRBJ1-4	CASSLWGSNEKLFF	TGTGCCAGCAGCTTATGGGGTTCTAATGAAAAACTGTTTTTT
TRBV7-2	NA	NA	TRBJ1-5	CASNQYGGPSSNQPQHF	TGTGCCAGCAACCAGTATGGGGGACCGAGTAGCAATCAGCCCCAGCATTTT
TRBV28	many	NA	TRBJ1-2	CAIPVRQTEGLPDPYGYTF	TGTGCCATTCCAGTGAGACAGACGGAGGGACTCCCCGACCCTTATGGCTACACCTTC
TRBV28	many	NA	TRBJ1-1	CASSLTDQNTEAFF	TGTGCCAGCAGTCTCACGGACCAGAACACTGAAGCTTTCTTT
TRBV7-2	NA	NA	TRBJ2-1	CASSLLGYRQSDEQFF	TGTGCCAGCAGCTTGCTCGGTTATAGACAGTCGGATGAGCAGTTCTTC
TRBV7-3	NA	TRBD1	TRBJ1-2	CASSPDREGGYTF	TGTGCCAGCAGCCCAGACAGGGAAGGGGGCTACACCTTC
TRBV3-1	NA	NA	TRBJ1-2	CASSQDLAVDYGYTF	TGTGCCAGCAGCCAAGATTTAGCCGTTGACTATGGCTACACCTTC
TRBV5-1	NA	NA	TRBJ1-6	CASSSGTLPGSPLHF	TGCGCCAGCTCCTCCGGGACACTACCTGGTTCACCCCTCCACTTT